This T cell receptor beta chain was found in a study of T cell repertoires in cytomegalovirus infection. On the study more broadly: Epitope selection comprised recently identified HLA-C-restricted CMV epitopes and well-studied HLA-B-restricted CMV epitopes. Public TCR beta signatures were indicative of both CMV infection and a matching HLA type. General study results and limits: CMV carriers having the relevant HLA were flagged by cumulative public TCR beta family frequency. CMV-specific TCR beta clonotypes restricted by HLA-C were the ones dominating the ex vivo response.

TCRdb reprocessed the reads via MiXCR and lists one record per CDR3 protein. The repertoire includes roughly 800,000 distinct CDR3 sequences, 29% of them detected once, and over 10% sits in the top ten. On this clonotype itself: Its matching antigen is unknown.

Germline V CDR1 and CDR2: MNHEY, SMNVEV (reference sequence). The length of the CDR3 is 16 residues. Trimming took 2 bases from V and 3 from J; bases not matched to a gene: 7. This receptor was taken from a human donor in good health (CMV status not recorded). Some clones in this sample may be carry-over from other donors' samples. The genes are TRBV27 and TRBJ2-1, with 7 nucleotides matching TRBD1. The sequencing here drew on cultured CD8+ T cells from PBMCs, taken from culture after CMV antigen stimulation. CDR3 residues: CASSLTGQALYNEQFF. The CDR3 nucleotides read TGTGCCAGCAGTTTAACAGGACAGGCCCTCTACAATGAGCAGTTCTTC.